These T cell receptor beta chains were read from a single sample in a study of shared clonotypes between healthy human individuals. Produced via immunoSEQ multiplex PCR; TCRdb's table is partial and in-frame only. The sample has approximately 600,000 clones, roughly 95% seen once. Source material: naive CD8+ T cells sorted from blood. These TCRs come from a woman in her 30s in good health. CDR3s include the opening cysteine and the closing phenylalanine or tryptophan. The D gene is left open where the match is weak. Size tells how often a clone was seen (once, few, many) or the class of an expanded clone, and some rows leave it out.

-,TRBV28,-,TRBJ1-4,CASSPGSWEKLFF,TGTGCCAGCAGCCCAGGGTCGTGGGAAAAACTGTTTTTT
once,TRBV5-6,TRBD2,TRBJ2-2,CASSLGLAGAPGELFF,TGTGCCAGCAGCTTAGGACTAGCGGGAGCCCCCGGGGAGCTGTTTTTT
-,TRBV30,TRBD2,TRBJ2-5,CAWQTSQSWETQYF,TGTGCCTGGCAGACTAGCCAGTCGTGGGAGACCCAGTACTTC
-,TRBV7-9,-,TRBJ1-5,CASSFGGVSNQPQHF,TGTGCCAGCAGCTTTGGAGGGGTTAGCAATCAGCCCCAGCATTTT
few,TRBV9,TRBD1,TRBJ2-7,CASSVGTGASYEQYF,TGTGCCAGCAGCGTAGGGACAGGGGCTTCCTACGAGCAGTACTTC
-,TRBV19,-,TRBJ2-7,CASSTYRGGSYEQYF,TGTGCCAGTAGTACCTACAGGGGGGGTTCCTACGAGCAGTACTTC
-,TRBV29-1,-,TRBJ2-1,CSVEIGGKAYNEQFF,TGCAGCGTTGAAATCGGCGGAAAGGCCTACAATGAGCAGTTCTTC
-,TRBV27,-,TRBJ2-7,CASSRGYEQYF,TGTGCCAGCAGCAGGGGCTACGAGCAGTACTTC
-,TRBV4-1,-,TRBJ2-3,CASSFAERSTDTQYF,TGCGCCAGCAGTTTTGCGGAACGTAGCACAGATACGCAGTATTTT
-,TRBV5-4,-,TRBJ2-1,CASSPSGYEQFF,TGTGCCAGCAGCCCCAGCGGCTATGAGCAGTTCTTC
-,TRBV14,-,TRBJ1-2,CASSQEGTTNYGYTF,TGTGCCAGCAGCCAAGAAGGAACAACTAACTATGGCTACACCTTC
-,TRBV19,TRBD1,TRBJ1-5,CASKGRGGRYSNQPQHF,TGTGCCAGTAAGGGAAGAGGGGGCCGGTATAGCAATCAGCCCCAGCATTTT
-,TRBV28,TRBD1,TRBJ1-6,CASSFSPPGGNSPLHF,TGTGCCAGCAGTTTTTCCCCACCAGGGGGTAATTCACCCCTCCACTTT
-,TRBV19,-,TRBJ2-7,CASSIRHSGESYEQYF,TGTGCCAGTAGTATTCGCCATAGTGGGGAATCCTACGAGCAGTACTTC
-,TRBV7-9,TRBD1,TRBJ1-1,CASSQTGVGEAFF,TGTGCCAGCAGCCAAACAGGGGTAGGTGAAGCTTTCTTT
-,TRBV28,-,TRBJ2-7,CASSWYPDTYEQYF,TGTGCCAGCAGTTGGTATCCCGATACCTACGAGCAGTACTTC
-,TRBV11-2,-,TRBJ2-7,CASSPSGTSSYEQYF,TGTGCCAGCAGCCCCTCCGGGACAAGCTCCTACGAGCAGTACTTC
few,TRBV29-1,TRBD1,TRBJ1-2,CSVPLSTGAGHGYTF,TGCAGCGTTCCTCTATCCACAGGGGCGGGTCATGGCTACACCTTC
-,TRBV11-2,-,TRBJ1-3,CASSLFPRILSGNTIYF,TGTGCCAGCAGCTTATTCCCCAGGATTCTCTCTGGAAACACCATATATTTT
-,TRBV28,-,TRBJ2-2,CASTSYTGELFF,TGTGCCAGCACATCATACACCGGGGAGCTGTTTTTT
-,TRBV27,-,TRBJ2-5,CASSRDEGLETQYF,TGTGCCAGCAGCCGGGATGAGGGCCTGGAGACCCAGTACTTC
-,TRBV28,-,TRBJ1-2,CASSSQTASYGYTF,TGTGCCAGCAGTTCCCAGACAGCTTCCTATGGCTACACCTTC
-,TRBV30,-,TRBJ2-7,CAWSPGTNDEQYF,TGTGCCTGGAGCCCCGGGACAAATGACGAGCAGTACTTC
-,TRBV5-6,-,TRBJ2-7,CASSPQGYEQYF,TGTGCCAGCAGCCCCCAGGGTTACGAGCAGTACTTC
-,TRBV28,-,TRBJ1-3,CASSLLGGSGNTIYF,TGTGCCAGCAGTCTGTTGGGGGGCTCTGGAAACACCATATATTTT
-,TRBV7-6,TRBD1,TRBJ1-1,CASSLGGQGGEAFF,TGTGCCAGCAGCTTAGGCGGACAGGGTGGAGAAGCTTTCTTT
-,TRBV7-2,-,TRBJ2-1,CASSLVLSGPSSYNEQFF,TGTGCCAGCAGCTTGGTTCTTAGCGGCCCTTCCTCCTACAATGAGCAGTTCTTC
-,TRBV21-1,-,TRBJ1-2,CASSGRGRDYGYTF,TGTGCCAGCAGCGGGAGGGGGCGCGACTATGGCTACACCTTC
-,TRBV27,-,TRBJ2-7,CASSHPGYEQYF,TGTGCCAGCAGTCACCCGGGCTACGAGCAGTACTTC
-,TRBV25-1,-,TRBJ2-7,CASSGGGEQYF,TGTGCCAGCAGTGGAGGGGGGGAGCAGTACTTC
once,TRBV7-6,-,TRBJ2-3,CASSALGGTDTQYF,TGTGCCAGCAGCGCTCTTGGGGGCACAGATACGCAGTATTTT
-,TRBV27,TRBD2,TRBJ2-3,CASSFALAGSTDTQYF,TGTGCCAGCAGTTTCGCACTAGCGGGAAGCACAGATACGCAGTATTTT
-,TRBV25-1,-,TRBJ2-2,CASSEMTDTTGELFF,TGTGCCAGCAGTGAGATGACAGATACCACCGGGGAGCTGTTTTTT
-,TRBV18,TRBD2,TRBJ2-7,CASSPSAGAAHEQYF,TGTGCCAGCTCACCTTCAGCGGGAGCCGCCCACGAGCAGTACTTC
-,TRBV25-1,TRBD2,TRBJ2-1,CASKTSRNNEQFF,TGTGCCAGCAAGACTAGCCGAAACAATGAGCAGTTCTTC
-,TRBV7-8,-,TRBJ1-2,CASSSHFDDPPNYGYTF,TGTGCCAGCAGCTCCCACTTTGACGACCCGCCTAACTATGGCTACACCTTC
-,TRBV13,-,TRBJ2-7,CASSLSPYEQYF,TGTGCCAGCAGCTTGAGCCCCTACGAGCAGTACTTC
-,TRBV27,TRBD2,TRBJ2-2,CASSRTSGANTGELFF,TGTGCCAGCAGTAGGACTAGCGGGGCGAACACCGGGGAGCTGTTTTTT
-,TRBV27,TRBD1,TRBJ2-3,CASSYRGSDTQYF,TGTGCCAGCAGTTACAGGGGCTCGGATACGCAGTATTTT
-,TRBV5-5,-,TRBJ2-7,CASSLEFGAYEQYF,TGTGCCAGCAGCTTGGAGTTCGGGGCCTACGAGCAGTACTTC
-,TRBV7-9,-,TRBJ2-1,CASSPPGVGPYNEQFF,TGTGCCAGCAGCCCACCTGGGGTGGGGCCCTACAATGAGCAGTTCTTC
-,TRBV6-1,-,TRBJ1-5,CASKWDTYSNQPQHF,TGTGCCAGCAAATGGGACACTTATAGCAATCAGCCCCAGCATTTT
-,TRBV5-1,TRBD1,TRBJ2-3,CASSAGDRVAPTDTQYF,TGCGCCAGCAGCGCGGGCGACAGGGTTGCTCCCACAGATACGCAGTATTTT
-,TRBV5-4,TRBD1,TRBJ1-1,CASSVDRGFATEAFF,TGTGCCAGCAGCGTAGACAGGGGGTTTGCCACTGAAGCTTTCTTT
-,TRBV13,-,TRBJ2-1,CASSPNLGHEGGNEQFF,TGTGCCAGCAGCCCTAACCTAGGGCACGAGGGGGGCAATGAGCAGTTCTTC
-,TRBV5-4,-,TRBJ2-3,CASSLDGRSTDTQYF,TGTGCCAGCAGCTTGGACGGGAGAAGCACAGATACGCAGTATTTT
-,TRBV9,-,TRBJ2-1,CASSSEGEQFF,TGTGCCAGCAGCAGCGAGGGTGAGCAGTTCTTC
-,TRBV2,TRBD2,TRBJ2-7,CASSELAGGSYEQYF,TGTGCCAGCAGTGAATTGGCGGGAGGATCCTACGAGCAGTACTTC
-,TRBV28,-,TRBJ2-1,CASSPLRGRDVHNEQFF,TGTGCCAGCAGTCCCCTCCGTGGCAGGGATGTCCACAATGAGCAGTTCTTC
-,TRBV7-9,-,TRBJ1-5,CASSLGGDAAPNQPQHF,TGTGCCAGCAGCTTAGGCGGAGACGCCGCGCCAAATCAGCCCCAGCATTTT
-,TRBV27,-,TRBJ2-2,CASSLGLVAGELFF,TGTGCCAGCAGTTTGGGGCTAGTGGCCGGGGAGCTGTTTTTT
-,TRBV2,TRBD2,TRBJ2-7,CASRASGTSGRFYEQYF,TGTGCCAGCAGAGCGTCCGGGACTAGCGGGAGATTTTACGAGCAGTACTTC
-,TRBV13,TRBD1,TRBJ2-2,CASSPNAGTGVHGELFF,TGTGCCAGCAGCCCAAATGCCGGGACAGGGGTTCATGGGGAGCTGTTTTTT
-,TRBV5-6,TRBD1,TRBJ2-7,CASSWDRGAEQYF,TGTGCCAGCAGCTGGGACAGGGGCGCCGAGCAGTACTTC
-,TRBV11-2,-,TRBJ2-1,CASAQAYYNEQFF,TGTGCCAGCGCTCAAGCATACTACAATGAGCAGTTCTTC